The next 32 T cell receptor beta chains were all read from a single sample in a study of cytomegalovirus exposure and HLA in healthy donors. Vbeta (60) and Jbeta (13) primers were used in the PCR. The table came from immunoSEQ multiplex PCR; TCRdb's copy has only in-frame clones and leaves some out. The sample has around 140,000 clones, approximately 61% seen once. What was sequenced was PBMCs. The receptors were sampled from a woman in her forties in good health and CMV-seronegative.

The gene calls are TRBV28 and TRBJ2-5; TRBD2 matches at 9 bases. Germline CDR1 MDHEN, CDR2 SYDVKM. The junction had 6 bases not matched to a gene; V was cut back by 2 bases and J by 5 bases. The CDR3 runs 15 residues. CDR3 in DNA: TGTGCCAGCAGTTTAGTCGGCGGGGGGGTGGAGACCCAGTACTTC. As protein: CASSLVGGGVETQYF.

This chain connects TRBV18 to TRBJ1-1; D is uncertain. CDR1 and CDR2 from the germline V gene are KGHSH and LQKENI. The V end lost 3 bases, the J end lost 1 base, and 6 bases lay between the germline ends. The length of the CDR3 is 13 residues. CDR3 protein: CASSPTENTEAFF. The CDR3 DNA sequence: TGTGCCAGCTCACCCACAGAGAACACTGAAGCTTTCTTT.

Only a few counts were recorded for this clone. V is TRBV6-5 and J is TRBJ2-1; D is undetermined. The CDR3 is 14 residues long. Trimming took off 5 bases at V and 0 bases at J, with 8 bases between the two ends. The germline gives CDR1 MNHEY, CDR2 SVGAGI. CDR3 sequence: CASSPGYSYNEQFF. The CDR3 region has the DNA TGTGCCAGCAGTCCAGGTTACTCCTACAATGAGCAGTTCTTC.

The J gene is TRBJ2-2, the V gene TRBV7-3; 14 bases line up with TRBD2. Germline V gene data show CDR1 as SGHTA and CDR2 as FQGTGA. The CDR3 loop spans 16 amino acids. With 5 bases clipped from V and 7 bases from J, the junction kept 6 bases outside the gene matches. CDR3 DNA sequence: TGTGCCAGCAGCCCTGGACTAGCGGGGGGCGACGGGGAGCTGTTTTTT. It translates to CASSPGLAGGDGELFF.

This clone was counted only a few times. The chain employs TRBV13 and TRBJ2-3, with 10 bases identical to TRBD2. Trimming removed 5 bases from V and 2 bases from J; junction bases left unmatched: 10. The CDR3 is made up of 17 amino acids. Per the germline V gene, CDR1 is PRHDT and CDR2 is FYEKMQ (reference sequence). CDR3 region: CASSRLIAGGNTDTQYF. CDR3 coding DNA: TGTGCCAGCAGCCGACTAATAGCGGGGGGTAACACAGATACGCAGTATTTT. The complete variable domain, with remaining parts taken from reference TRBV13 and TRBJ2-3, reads AAGVIQSPRHLIKEKRETATLKCYPIPRHDTVYWYQQGPGQDPQFLISFYEKMQSDKGSIPDRFSAQQFSDYHSELNMSSLELGDSALYFCASSRLIAGGNTDTQYFGPGTRLTVL.

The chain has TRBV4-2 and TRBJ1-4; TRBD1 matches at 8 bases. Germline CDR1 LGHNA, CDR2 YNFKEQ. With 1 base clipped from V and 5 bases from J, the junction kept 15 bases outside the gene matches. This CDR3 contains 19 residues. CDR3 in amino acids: CASSQGGGMRGTGNEKLFF. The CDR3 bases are TGTGCCAGCAGCCAAGGAGGGGGGATGAGGGGGACAGGAAATGAAAAACTGTTTTTT.

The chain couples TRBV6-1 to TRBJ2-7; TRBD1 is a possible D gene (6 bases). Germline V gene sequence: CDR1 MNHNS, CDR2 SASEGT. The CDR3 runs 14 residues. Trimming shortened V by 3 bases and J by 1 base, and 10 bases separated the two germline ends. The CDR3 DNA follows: TGTGCCAGCAGTGATAGGGGGAGTTCCTACGAGCAGTACTTC. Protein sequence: CASSDRGSSYEQYF.

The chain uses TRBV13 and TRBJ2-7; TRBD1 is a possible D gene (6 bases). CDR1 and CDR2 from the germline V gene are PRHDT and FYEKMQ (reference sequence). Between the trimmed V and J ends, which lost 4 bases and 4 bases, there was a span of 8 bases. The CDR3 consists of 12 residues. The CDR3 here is CASSSQGYEQYF. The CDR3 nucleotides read TGTGCCAGCAGCTCGCAGGGGTACGAGCAGTACTTC.

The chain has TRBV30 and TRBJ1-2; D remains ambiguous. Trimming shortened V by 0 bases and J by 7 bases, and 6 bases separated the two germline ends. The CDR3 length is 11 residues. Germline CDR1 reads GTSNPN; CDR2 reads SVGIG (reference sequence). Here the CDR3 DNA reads TGTGCCTGGAGTGTTCTTTCTGGCTACACCTTC. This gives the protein CAWSVLSGYTF.

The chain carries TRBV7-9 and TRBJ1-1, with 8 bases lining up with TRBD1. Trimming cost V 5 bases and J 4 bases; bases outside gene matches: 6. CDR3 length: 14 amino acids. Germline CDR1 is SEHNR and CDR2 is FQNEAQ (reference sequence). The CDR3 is CASSPTGGGTEAFF. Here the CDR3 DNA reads TGTGCCAGCAGCCCAACAGGGGGTGGCACTGAAGCTTTCTTT.

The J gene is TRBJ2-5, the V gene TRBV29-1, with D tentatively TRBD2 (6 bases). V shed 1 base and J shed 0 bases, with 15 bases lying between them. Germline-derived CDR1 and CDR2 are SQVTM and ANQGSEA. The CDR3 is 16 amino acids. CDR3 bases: TGCAGCGTTGAAGTTCGGGGACTGCAGTACCAAGAGACCCAGTACTTC. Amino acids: CSVEVRGLQYQETQYF.

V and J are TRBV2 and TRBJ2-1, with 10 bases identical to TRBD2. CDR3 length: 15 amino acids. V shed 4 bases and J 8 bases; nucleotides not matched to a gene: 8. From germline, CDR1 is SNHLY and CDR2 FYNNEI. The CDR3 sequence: CASSVGLAGDDEQFF. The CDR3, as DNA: TGTGCCAGCAGTGTGGGTCTAGCGGGGGACGATGAGCAGTTCTTC.

CDR3 protein: CAIPTSGGYRGELFF. The CDR3 DNA follows: TGTGCCATCCCGACGAGCGGGGGCTACCGGGGGGAGCTGTTTTTT. The chain is built from TRBV7-9 and TRBJ2-2, with 8 bases aligning to TRBD2. The trim removed 10 bases at V and 8 bases at J, leaving 15 bases unmatched. The CDR3 runs 15 residues. Germline CDR1 is SEHNR and CDR2 is FQNEAQ (reference sequence).

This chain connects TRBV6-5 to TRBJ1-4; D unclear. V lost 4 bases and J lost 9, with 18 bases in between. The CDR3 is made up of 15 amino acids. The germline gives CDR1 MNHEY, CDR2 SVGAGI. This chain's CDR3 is CASSSPGRVEKKLFF. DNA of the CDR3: TGTGCCAGCAGTTCCCCCGGGAGGGTTGAGAAAAAACTGTTTTTT.

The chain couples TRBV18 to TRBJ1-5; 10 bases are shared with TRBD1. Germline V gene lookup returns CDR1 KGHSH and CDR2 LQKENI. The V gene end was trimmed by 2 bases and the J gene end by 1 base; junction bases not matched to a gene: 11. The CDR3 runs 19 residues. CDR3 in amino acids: CASSPYTDRGQGSNQPQHF. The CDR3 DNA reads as TGTGCCAGCTCACCATACACTGACAGGGGGCAGGGGAGCAATCAGCCCCAGCATTTT.

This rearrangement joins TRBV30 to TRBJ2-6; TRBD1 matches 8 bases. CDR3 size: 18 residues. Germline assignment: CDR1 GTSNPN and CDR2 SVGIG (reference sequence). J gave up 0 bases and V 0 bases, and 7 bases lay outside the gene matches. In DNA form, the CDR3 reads TGTGCCTGGAGTGTACTTAGACAGGGGCTCTCTGGGGCCAACGTCCTGACTTTC. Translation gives CAWSVLRQGLSGANVLTF.

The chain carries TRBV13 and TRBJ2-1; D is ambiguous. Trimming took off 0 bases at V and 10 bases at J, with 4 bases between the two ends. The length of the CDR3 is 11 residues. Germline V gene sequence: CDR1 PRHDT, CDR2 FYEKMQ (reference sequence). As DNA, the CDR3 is TGTGCCAGCAGCTTAGGACGGGAGCAGTTCTTC. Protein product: CASSLGREQFF. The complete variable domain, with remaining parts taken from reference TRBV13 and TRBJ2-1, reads AAGVIQSPRHLIKEKRETATLKCYPIPRHDTVYWYQQGPGQDPQFLISFYEKMQSDKGSIPDRFSAQQFSDYHSELNMSSLELGDSALYFCASSLGREQFFGPGTRLTVL.

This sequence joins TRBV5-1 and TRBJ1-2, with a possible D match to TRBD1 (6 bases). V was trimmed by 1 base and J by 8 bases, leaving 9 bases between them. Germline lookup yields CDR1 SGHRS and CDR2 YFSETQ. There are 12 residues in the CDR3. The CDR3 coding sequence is TGCGCCAGCAGCTTGTCAGGGGAGGGCTACACCTTC. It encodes CASSLSGEGYTF.

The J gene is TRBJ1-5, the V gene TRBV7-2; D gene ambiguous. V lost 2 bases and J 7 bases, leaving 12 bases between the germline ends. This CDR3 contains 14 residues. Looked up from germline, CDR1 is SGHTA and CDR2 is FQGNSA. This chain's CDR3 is CASSLNLSGQPQHF. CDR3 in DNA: TGTGCCAGCAGCTTAAACCTTTCGGGACAGCCCCAGCATTTT.

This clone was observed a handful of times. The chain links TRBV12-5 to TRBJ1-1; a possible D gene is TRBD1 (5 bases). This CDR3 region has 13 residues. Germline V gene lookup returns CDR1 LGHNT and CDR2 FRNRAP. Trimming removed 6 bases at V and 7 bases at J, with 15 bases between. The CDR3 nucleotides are TGTGCTAGTGGCTGGGGGGGGTCCAATGAAGCTTTCTTT. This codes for CASGWGGSNEAFF.

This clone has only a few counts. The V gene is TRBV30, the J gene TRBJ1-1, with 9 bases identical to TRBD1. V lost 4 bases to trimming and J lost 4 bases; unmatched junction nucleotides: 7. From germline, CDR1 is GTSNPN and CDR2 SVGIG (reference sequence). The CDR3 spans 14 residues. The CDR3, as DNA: TGTGCCTGGAATAGCGGACAGGGGAGCACTGAAGCTTTCTTT. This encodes CAWNSGQGSTEAFF.

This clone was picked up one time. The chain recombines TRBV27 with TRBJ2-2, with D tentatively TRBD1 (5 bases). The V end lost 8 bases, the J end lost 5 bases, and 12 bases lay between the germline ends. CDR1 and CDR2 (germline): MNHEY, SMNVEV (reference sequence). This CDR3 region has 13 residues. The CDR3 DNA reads TGTGCCAGCTGTAGGGGCGAGACCGGGGAGCTGTTTTTT. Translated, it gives CASCRGETGELFF.

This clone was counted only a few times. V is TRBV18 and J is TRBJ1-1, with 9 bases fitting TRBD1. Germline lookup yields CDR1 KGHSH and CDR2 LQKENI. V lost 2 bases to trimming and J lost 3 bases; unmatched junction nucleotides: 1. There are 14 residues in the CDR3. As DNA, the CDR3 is TGTGCCAGCTCACCAAGACAGGGGGACACTGAAGCTTTCTTT. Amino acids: CASSPRQGDTEAFF.

DNA for the CDR3: TGTGCCAGCACTAACAGGGGATCTTCACCCCTCCACTTT. Translated, it gives CASTNRGSSPLHF. The rearrangement uses TRBV27 and TRBJ1-6; 7 bases match TRBD1. V dropped 7 bases and J dropped 9; count of bases not matched to a gene: 6. This CDR3 spans 13 amino acids. Looked up from germline, CDR1 is MNHEY and CDR2 is SMNVEV (reference sequence).

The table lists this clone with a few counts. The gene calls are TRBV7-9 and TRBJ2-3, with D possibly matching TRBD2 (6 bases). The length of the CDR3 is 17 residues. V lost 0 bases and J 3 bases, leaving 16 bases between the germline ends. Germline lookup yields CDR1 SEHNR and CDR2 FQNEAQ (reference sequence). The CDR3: CASSLAGGRGRTDTQYF. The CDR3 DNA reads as TGTGCCAGCAGCTTAGCGGGAGGTCGGGGAAGGACAGATACGCAGTATTTT.

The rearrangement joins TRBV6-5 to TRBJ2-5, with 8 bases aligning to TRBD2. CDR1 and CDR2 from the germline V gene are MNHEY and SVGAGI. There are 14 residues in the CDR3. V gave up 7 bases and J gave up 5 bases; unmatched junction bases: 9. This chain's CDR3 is CASKSAGGPETQYF. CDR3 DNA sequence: TGTGCCAGCAAATCGGCGGGGGGTCCCGAGACCCAGTACTTC.

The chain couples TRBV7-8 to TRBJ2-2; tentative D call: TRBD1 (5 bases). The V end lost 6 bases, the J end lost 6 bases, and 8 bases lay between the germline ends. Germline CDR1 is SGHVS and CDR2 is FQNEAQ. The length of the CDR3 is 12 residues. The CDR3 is CASRIRAGELFF. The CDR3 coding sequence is TGTGCCAGCAGAATCAGGGCCGGGGAGCTGTTTTTT.

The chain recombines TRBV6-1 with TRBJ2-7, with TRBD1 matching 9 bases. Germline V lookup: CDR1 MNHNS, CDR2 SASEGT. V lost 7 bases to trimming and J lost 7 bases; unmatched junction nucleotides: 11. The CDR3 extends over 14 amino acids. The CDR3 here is CASTEGQGGREQYF. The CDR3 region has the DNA TGTGCCAGCACTGAGGGACAGGGAGGAAGGGAGCAGTACTTC.

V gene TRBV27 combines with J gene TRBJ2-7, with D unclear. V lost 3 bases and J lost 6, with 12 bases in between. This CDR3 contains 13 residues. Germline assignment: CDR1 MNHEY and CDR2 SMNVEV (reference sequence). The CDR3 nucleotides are TGTGCCAGCAGTTTGGGCCCCCCCTCCGAGCAGTACTTC. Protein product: CASSLGPPSEQYF.

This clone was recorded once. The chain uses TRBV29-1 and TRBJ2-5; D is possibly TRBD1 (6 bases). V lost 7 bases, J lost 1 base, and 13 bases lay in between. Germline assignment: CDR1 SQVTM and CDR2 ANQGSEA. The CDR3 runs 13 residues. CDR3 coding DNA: TGCAGCGCCTCCCGGACAGCCCAAGAGACCCAGTACTTC. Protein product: CSASRTAQETQYF.

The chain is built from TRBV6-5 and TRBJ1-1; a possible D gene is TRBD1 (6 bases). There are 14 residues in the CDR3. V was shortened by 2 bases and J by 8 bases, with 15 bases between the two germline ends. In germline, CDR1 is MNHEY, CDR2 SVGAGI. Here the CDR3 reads CASSYRVQGSEAFF. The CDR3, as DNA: TGTGCCAGCAGTTACCGAGTACAGGGCTCCGAAGCTTTCTTT.

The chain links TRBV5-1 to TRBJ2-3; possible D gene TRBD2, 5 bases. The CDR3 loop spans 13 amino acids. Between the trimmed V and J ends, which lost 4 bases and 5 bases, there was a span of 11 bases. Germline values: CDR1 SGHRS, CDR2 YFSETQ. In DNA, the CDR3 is TGCGCCAGCAGCCTCCCTGGAGGAGATACGCAGTATTTT. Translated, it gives CASSLPGGDTQYF. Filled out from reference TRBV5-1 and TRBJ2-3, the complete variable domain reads KAGVTQTPRYLIKTRGQQVTLSCSPISGHRSVSWYQQTPGQGLQFLFEYFSETQRNKGNFPGRFSGRQFSNSRSEMNVSTLELGDSALYLCASSLPGGDTQYFGPGTRLTVL.